The 4 T cell receptor beta chains below come from one sample, sequenced in a study of blood T cells in healthy people across ages. Next came a second PCR, run for roughly 6 to 11 cycles, which used a sample-barcoded 5' primer along with a J-beta primer mix. TCRdb itself ran the 5' RACE reads through MiXCR, one entry per CDR3 protein. The sample carries 700,000 or so distinct CDR3 sequences, over 40% recorded once. Sequences were obtained from blood. The receptors were sampled from a man at least 80 years old in good health.

This clonotype was recorded a few times. The J gene is TRBJ2-4, the V gene TRBV6-2 or TRBV6-3; the D gene is possibly TRBD1 (5 bases). The DNA end favors TRBJ2-7, so the J call may be wrong. Looked up from germline, CDR1 is MNHEY and CDR2 is SVGEGT. The CDR3 length is 12 residues. The CDR3 DNA sequence: TGTGCCAGCAGCCAGGGCAAACCCGAGCAGTACTTC. Its translation: CASSQGKPEQYF.

For this clonotype: One end of the junction does not line up with germline, which may come from a read error. The J gene is TRBJ2-1, the V gene TRBV6-2 or TRBV6-3; possibly TRBD2 for D (7 bases). The CDR3 is 16 residues long. Germline lookup yields CDR1 MNHEY and CDR2 SVGEGT. Here the CDR3 reads CVSSGLGGSSYNEQFF. CDR3 bases: TGTGTCAGCAGTGGACTAGGGGGGAGCTCCTACAATGAGCAGTTCTTC.

This chain connects TRBV4-2 to TRBJ2-1, with a weak D call TRBD1 (6 bases). The DNA end favors TRBJ2-7, so the J call may be wrong. The germline CDR1 and CDR2 sequences are LGHNA and YNFKEQ. The CDR3 sequence is 15 residues long. In DNA, the CDR3 is TGTGCCAGCACCCAGCCTTCGACAGGTTACAATGAGCAGTACTTC. It yields the protein CASTQPSTGYNEQYF.

This clonotype was picked up many times. V gene TRBV7-9 combines with J gene TRBJ2-3, with 7 bases lining up with TRBD1. The CDR3 contains 16 residues. In germline, CDR1 is SEHNR, CDR2 FQNEAQ (reference sequence). V trimming: 5 bases; J trimming: 3 bases; junction bases outside the gene matches: 11. CDR3 bases: TGTGCCAGCAGCCAAACGGCAGGGGGTTTTACAGATACGCAGTATTTT. Amino acids: CASSQTAGGFTDTQYF.